One sample yielded the 3 T cell receptor beta chains listed below, sequenced in a study of cytomegalovirus exposure and HLA in healthy donors. Both 60 Vbeta primers and 13 Jbeta primers went into the PCR. Only in-frame clones appear in the TCRdb table, and some are missing; sequencing was by immunoSEQ multiplex PCR. This listing includes about 130,000 clones. Sample: PBMCs. All receptors come from a woman in her thirties or forties in good health and CMV-seronegative.

CDR3 region: CASSLRGGGGEKLFF. The CDR3 DNA is TGCGCCAGCAGCCTTCGAGGGGGCGGGGGGGAAAAACTGTTTTTT. V and J are TRBV4-1 and TRBJ1-4; TRBD1 matches 7 bases. Germline CDR1 reads MGHRA; CDR2 reads YSYEKL. This CDR3 spans 15 amino acids. Trimming removed 4 bases from V and 8 bases from J; junction bases left unmatched: 10.

In regard to this clone: Other DNA variants within this sample encode the same CDR3. This chain connects TRBV5-6 to TRBJ2-7; 11 positions match TRBD2. Germline CDR1 is SGHDT and CDR2 is YYEEEE. This CDR3 comprises 15 residues. The J segment lost 2 bases and the V segment lost 5 bases, leaving 6 bases of the junction unmatched. The CDR3 spells CASRLAGAAPYEQYV. The CDR3, as DNA: TGTGCCAGCAGACTAGCGGGGGCCGCCCCCTACGAGCAGTACGTC.

This chain links TRBV6-6 with TRBJ1-3, with D unresolved. This CDR3 region has 16 residues. Germline V gives CDR1 MNHNY, CDR2 SVGAGI (reference sequence). Trimming left V 6 bases short and J 1 base short, with 16 bases between. This CDR3 reads CASRGSLSLSGNTIYF. Written as DNA, the CDR3 is TGTGCCAGCAGAGGGAGCTTATCGCTTTCTGGAAACACCATATATTTT.